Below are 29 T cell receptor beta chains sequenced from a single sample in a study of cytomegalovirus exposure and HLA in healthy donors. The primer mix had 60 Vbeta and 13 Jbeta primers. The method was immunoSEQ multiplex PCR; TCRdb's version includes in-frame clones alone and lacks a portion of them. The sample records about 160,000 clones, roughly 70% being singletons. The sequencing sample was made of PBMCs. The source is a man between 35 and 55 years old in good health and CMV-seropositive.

The CDR3 bases are TGCGCCAGCAGCACTGTTCTGACAGGGGGCAGGGACACTGAAGCTTTCTTT. Translated: CASSTVLTGGRDTEAFF. V and J are TRBV5-1 and TRBJ1-1, with 10 bases fitting TRBD1. V lost 4 bases, J lost 3 bases, and 12 bases stayed unmatched. CDR3 length equals 17 residues. Germline V CDR1 and CDR2: SGHRS, YFSETQ.

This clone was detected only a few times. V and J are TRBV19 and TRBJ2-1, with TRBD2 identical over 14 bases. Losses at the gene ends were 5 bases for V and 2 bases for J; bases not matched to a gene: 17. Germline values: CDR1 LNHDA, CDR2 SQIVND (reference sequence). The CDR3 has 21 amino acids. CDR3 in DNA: TGTGCCAGTAGTCTCCACCTAGGGACTAGCGGGGGCAGCTTTACCTACAATGAGCAGTTCTTC. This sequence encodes CASSLHLGTSGGSFTYNEQFF.

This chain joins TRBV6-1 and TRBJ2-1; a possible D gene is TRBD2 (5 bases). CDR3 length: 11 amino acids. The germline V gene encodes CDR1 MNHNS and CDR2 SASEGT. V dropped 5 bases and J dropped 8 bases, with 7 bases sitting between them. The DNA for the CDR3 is TGTGCCAGCAGTCGGGGTCATGAGCAGTTCTTC. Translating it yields CASSRGHEQFF.

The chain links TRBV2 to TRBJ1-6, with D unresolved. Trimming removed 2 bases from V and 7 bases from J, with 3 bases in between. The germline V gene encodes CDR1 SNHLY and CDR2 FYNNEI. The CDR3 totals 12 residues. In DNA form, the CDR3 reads TGTGCCAGCAGTGAACCGAATTCACCCCTCCACTTT. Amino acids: CASSEPNSPLHF.

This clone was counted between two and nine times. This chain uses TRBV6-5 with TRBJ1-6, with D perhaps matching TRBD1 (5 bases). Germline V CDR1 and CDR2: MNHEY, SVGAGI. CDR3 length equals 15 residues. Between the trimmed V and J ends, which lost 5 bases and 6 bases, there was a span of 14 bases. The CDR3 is CASSPQWTRNSPLHF. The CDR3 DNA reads TGTGCCAGCAGTCCTCAATGGACACGTAATTCACCCCTCCACTTT.

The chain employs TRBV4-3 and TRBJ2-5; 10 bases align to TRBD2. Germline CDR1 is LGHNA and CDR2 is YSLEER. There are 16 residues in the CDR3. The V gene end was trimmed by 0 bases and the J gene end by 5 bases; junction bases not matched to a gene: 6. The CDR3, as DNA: TGCGCCAGCAGCCAAGATCCAGCGGGGGGGAGGGAGACCCAGTACTTC. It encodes CASSQDPAGGRETQYF.

The CDR3, as DNA: TGTGCCAGTTCAATCCAGGATACCTATGGCTACACCTTC. As protein: CASSIQDTYGYTF. The chain is built from TRBV19 and TRBJ1-2; D unclear. Per germline, CDR1 LNHDA and CDR2 SQIVND (reference sequence). V gave up 8 bases and J gave up 4 bases, with 14 bases separating them. CDR3 size: 13 residues.

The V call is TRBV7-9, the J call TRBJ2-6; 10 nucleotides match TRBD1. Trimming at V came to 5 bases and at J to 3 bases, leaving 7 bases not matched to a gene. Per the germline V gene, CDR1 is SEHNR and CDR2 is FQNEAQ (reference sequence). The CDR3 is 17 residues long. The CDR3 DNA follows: TGTGCCAGCAGCCTGGACAGGGGGATTGGTGGGGCCAACGTCCTGACTTTC. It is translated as CASSLDRGIGGANVLTF.

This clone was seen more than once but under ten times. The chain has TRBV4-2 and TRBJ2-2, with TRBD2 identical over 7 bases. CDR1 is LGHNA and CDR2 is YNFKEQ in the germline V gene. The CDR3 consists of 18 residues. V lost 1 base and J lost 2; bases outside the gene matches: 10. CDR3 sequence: CASSQVRLSGDNTGELFF. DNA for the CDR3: TGTGCCAGCAGCCAAGTTAGACTAAGCGGGGACAACACCGGGGAGCTGTTTTTT.

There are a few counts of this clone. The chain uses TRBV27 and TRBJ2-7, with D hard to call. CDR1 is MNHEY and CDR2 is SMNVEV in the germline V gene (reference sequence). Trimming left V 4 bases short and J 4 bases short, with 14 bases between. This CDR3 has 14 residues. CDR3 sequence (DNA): TGTGCCAGCAGTTATAGGCAGGAAGTATACGAGCAGTACTTC. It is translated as CASSYRQEVYEQYF.

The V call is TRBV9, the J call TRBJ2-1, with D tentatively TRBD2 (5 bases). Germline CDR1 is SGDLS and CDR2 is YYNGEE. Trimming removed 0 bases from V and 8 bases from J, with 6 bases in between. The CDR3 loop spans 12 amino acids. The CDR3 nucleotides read TGTGCCAGCAGCGTAGGGGAGTATGAGCAGTTCTTC. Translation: CASSVGEYEQFF. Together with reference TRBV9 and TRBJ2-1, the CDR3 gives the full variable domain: DSGVTQTPKHLITATGQRVTLRCSPRSGDLSVYWYQQSLDQGLQFLIQYYNGEERAKGNILERFSAQQFPDLHSELNLSSLELGDSALYFCASSVGEYEQFFGPGTRLTVL.

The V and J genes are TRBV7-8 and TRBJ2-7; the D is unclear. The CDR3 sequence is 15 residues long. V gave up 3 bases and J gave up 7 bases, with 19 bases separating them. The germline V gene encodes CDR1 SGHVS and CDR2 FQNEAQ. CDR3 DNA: TGTGCCAGCAGCTTCGACTCGACTGGCCTTTTGGAGCAGTACTTC. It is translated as CASSFDSTGLLEQYF.

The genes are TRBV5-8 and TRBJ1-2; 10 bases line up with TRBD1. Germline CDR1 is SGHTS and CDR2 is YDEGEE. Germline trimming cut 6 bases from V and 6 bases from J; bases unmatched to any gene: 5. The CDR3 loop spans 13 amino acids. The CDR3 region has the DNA TGTGCCAGCAATGGACAGGGGGTTGATGGCTACACCTTC. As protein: CASNGQGVDGYTF.

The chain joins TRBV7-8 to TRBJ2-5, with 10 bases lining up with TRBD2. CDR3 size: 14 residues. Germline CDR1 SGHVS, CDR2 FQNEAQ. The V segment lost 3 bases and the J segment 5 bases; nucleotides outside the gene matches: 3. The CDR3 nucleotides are TGTGCCAGCAGCTTTAGCGGGGGGTTTGAGACCCAGTACTTC. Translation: CASSFSGGFETQYF.

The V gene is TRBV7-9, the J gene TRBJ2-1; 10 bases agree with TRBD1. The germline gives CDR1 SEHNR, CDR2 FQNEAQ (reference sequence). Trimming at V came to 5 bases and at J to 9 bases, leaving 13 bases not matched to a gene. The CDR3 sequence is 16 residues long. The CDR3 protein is CASSPPRQGAVGEQFF. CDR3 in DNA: TGTGCCAGCAGCCCCCCCCGACAGGGGGCCGTTGGTGAGCAGTTCTTC.

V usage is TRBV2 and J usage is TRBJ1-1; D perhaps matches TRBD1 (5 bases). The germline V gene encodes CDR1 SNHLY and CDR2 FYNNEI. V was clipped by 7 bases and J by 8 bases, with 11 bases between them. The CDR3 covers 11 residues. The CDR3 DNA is TGTGCCAGCATCTCGGGGGTAGAAGCTTTCTTT. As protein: CASISGVEAFF.

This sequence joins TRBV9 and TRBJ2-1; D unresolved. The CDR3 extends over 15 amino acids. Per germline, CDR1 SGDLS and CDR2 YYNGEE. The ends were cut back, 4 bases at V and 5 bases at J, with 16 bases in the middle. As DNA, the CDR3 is TGTGCCAGCAGCCGATCGGGTTCAGACCACAATGAGCAGTTCTTC. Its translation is CASSRSGSDHNEQFF.

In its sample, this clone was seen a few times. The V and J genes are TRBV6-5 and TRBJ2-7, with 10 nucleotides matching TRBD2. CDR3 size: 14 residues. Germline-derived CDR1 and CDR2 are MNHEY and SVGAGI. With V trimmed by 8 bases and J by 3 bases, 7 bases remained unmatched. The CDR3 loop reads CASRTSGMVYEQYF. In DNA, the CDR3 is TGTGCCAGCCGTACTAGCGGGATGGTCTACGAGCAGTACTTC.

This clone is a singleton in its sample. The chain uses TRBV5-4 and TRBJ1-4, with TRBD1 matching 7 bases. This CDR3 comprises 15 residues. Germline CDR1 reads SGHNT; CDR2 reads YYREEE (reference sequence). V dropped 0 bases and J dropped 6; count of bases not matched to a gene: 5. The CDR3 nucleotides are TGTGCCAGCAGCTTGGGAGGGGGCAGGGATGAAAAACTGTTTTTT. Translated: CASSLGGGRDEKLFF.

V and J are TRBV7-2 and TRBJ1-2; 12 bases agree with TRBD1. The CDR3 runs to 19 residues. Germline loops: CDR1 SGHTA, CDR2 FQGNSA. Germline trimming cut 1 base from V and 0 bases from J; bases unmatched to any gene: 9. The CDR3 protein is CASSLVRWDRGRANYGYTF. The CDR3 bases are TGTGCCAGCAGCTTAGTTAGATGGGACAGGGGGCGCGCTAACTATGGCTACACCTTC.

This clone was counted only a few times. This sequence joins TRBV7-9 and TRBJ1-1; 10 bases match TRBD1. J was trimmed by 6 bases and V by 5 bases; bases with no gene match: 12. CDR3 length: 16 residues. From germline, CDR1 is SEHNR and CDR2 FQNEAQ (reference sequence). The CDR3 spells CASSPSPGQGSSEAFF. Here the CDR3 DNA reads TGTGCCAGCAGCCCTTCCCCGGGACAGGGGTCATCTGAAGCTTTCTTT.

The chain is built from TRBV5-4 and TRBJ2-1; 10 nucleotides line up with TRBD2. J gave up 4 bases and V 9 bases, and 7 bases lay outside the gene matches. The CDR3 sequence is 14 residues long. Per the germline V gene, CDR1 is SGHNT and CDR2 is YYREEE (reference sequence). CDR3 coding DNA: TGTGCCACCGTAGCGGGGGGACCTTACAATGAGCAGTTCTTC. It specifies CATVAGGPYNEQFF.

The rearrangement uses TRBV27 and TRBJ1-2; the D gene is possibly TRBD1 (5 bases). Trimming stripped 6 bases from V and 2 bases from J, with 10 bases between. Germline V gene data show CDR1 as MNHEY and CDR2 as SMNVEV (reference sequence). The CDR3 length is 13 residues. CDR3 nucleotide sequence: TGTGCCAGCAGGGAGACAGCGAACTATGGCTACACCTTC. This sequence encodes CASRETANYGYTF.

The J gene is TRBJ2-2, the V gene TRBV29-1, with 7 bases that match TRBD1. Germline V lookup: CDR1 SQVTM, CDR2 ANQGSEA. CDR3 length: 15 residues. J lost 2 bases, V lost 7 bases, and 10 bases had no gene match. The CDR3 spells CSAGLQGKNTGELFF. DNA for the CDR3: TGCAGCGCCGGTCTACAGGGGAAAAACACCGGGGAGCTGTTTTTT.

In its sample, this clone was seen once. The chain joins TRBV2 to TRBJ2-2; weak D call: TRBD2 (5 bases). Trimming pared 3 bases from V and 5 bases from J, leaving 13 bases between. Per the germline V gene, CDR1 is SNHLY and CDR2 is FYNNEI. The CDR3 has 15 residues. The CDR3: CASSDLSGITGELFF. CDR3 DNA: TGTGCCAGCAGTGATCTCAGCGGTATAACCGGGGAGCTGTTTTTT.

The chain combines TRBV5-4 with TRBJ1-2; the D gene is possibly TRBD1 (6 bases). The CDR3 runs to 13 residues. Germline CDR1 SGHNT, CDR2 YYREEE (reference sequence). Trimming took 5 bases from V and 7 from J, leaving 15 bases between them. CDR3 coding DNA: TGTGCCAGCAGAAAGGACAGATTGGGTGGCTACACCTTC. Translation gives CASRKDRLGGYTF.

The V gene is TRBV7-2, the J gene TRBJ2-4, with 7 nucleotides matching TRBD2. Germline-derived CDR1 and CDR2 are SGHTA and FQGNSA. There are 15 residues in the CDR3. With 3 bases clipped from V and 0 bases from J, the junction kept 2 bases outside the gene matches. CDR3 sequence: CASSFTGGAKNIQYF. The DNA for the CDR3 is TGTGCCAGCAGCTTCACGGGGGGAGCCAAAAACATTCAGTACTTC.

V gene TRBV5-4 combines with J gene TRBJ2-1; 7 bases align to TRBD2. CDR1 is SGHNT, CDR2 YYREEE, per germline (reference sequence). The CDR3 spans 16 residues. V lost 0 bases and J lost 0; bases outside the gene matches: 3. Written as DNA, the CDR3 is TGTGCCAGCAGCTTGGTGGGGGGGAGCTCCTACAATGAGCAGTTCTTC. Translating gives CASSLVGGSSYNEQFF.

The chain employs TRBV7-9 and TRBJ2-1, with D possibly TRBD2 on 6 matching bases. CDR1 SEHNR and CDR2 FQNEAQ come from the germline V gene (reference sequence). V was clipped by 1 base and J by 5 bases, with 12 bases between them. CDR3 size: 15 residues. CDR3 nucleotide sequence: TGTGCCAGCAGCTTAGATGGGACTCCCGACAATGAGCAGTTCTTC. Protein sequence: CASSLDGTPDNEQFF. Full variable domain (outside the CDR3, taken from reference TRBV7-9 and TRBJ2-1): DTGVSQNPRHKITKRGQNVTFRCDPISEHNRLYWYRQTLGQGPEFLTYFQNEAQLEKSRLLSDRFSAERPKGSFSTLEIQRTEQGDSAMYLCASSLDGTPDNEQFFGPGTRLTVL.